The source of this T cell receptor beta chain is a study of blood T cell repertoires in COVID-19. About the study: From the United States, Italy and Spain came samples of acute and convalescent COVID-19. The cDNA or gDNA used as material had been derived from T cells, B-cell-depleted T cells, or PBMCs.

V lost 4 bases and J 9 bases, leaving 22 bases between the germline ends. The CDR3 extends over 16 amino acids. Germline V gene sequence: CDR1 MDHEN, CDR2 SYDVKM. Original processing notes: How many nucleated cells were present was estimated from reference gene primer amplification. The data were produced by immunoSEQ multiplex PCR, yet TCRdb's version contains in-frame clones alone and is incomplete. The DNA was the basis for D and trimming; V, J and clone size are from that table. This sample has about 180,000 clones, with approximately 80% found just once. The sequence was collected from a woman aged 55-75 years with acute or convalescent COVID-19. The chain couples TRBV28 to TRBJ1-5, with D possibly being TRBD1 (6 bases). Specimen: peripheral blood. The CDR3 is CASSSPPSGRGGPQHF. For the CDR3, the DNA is TGTGCCAGCAGTTCGCCCCCATCAGGGAGAGGGGGGCCCCAGCATTTT.